One sample yielded the 16 T cell receptor beta chains listed below, sequenced in a study of blood T cell repertoires in COVID-19 (dated by TCRdb to about 2020). Libraries were made using the immunoSEQ multiplex PCR assay. Drawn from immuneACCESS, this table holds only the in-frame rearrangements with V and J called that TCRdb kept. Clones are partly lost; checked studies trace under half to an unresolved V gene and leave the rest unexplained. The sample contains 100,000 or so clones, 80% to 90% of them found a single time. In total, the top ten clones hold under 20% of the sample. The source material was peripheral blood. The source of these receptors is a human donor with acute or convalescent COVID-19. The donor label of this sample is uncertain.

The chain carries TRBV28 and TRBJ2-3; D gene unclear. V lost 8 bases, J lost 5 bases, and 17 bases lay in between. The CDR3 is 14 residues long. CDR1 and CDR2 (germline): MDHEN, SYDVKM. The CDR3, as DNA: TGTGCCAGCGGTAATGGCGGTATCTTAGATACGCAGTATTTT. This gives the protein CASGNGGILDTQYF.

This clone occurred a few times. The J gene is TRBJ1-2, the V gene TRBV29-1, with D possibly being TRBD1 (5 bases). Trimming left V 4 bases short and J 5 bases short, with 14 bases between. CDR1 SQVTM and CDR2 ANQGSEA come from the germline V gene. The CDR3 is 13 amino acids. The CDR3 sequence is CSVGTGGGYGYTF. The CDR3 coding sequence is TGCAGCGTTGGGACGGGGGGTGGTTATGGCTACACCTTC.

The chain couples TRBV28 to TRBJ2-6, with a tentative D call TRBD2 (6 bases). The length of the CDR3 is 14 residues. CDR1 and CDR2 from the germline V gene are MDHEN and SYDVKM. Trimming took 4 bases from V and 9 from J, leaving 13 bases between them. The CDR3 DNA follows: TGTGCCAGCAGTTCTGGGGACTTCCACAACGTCCTGACTTTC. Translation: CASSSGDFHNVLTF.

Here the CDR3 reads CASSRLAGDPGELFF. CDR3 DNA: TGCGCCAGCAGTCGACTAGCGGGAGACCCCGGGGAGCTGTTTTTT. The chain has TRBV10-2 and TRBJ2-2; 12 nucleotides match TRBD2. The CDR3 loop spans 15 amino acids. V was pared by 5 bases and J by 6 bases, with 4 bases of the junction left unmatched. Germline V gene sequence: CDR1 WSHSY, CDR2 SAAADI.

This chain links TRBV2 with TRBJ1-2, with a tentative D call TRBD1 (5 bases). The V gene lost 9 bases and the J gene lost 10 bases, with 24 bases spanning the gap. The CDR3 extends over 14 amino acids. Germline V gene data show CDR1 as SNHLY and CDR2 as FYNNEI. The CDR3 here is CASKPMGGALVYTF. In DNA, the CDR3 is TGTGCCAGTAAGCCCATGGGTGGGGCGCTCGTCTACACCTTC.

The chain couples TRBV30 to TRBJ1-3, with TRBD1 matching over 7 bases. The germline CDR1 and CDR2 sequences are GTSNPN and SVGIG (reference sequence). CDR3 length: 15 amino acids. With 0 bases clipped from V and 3 bases from J, the junction kept 5 bases outside the gene matches. The CDR3 region has the DNA TGTGCCTGGAGTGTTTTGGCAGGGGGTGGAAACACCATATATTTT. It is translated as CAWSVLAGGGNTIYF. Supplemented by reference TRBV30 and TRBJ1-3, the full variable domain reads SQTIHQWPATLVQPVGSPLSLECTVEGTSNPNLYWYRQAAGRGLQLLFYSVGIGQISSEVPQNLSASRPQDRQFILSSKKLLLSDSGFYLCAWSVLAGGGNTIYFGEGSWLTVV.

The chain links TRBV12-3 or TRBV12-4 to TRBJ1-2, with TRBD1 identical over 7 bases. There are 12 residues in the CDR3. V shed 5 bases and J 14 bases; nucleotides not matched to a gene: 11. DNA of the CDR3: TGTGCCAGCAGTCGAGAAAGGACAGGTCTAACCTTC. Translated, it gives CASSRERTGLTF.

This chain uses TRBV27 with TRBJ1-1; a possible D gene is TRBD1 (6 bases). The CDR3 is 11 amino acids. Germline V gene lookup returns CDR1 MNHEY and CDR2 SMNVEV (reference sequence). V was shortened by 5 bases and J by 11 bases, with 12 bases between the two germline ends. The CDR3 DNA is TGTGCCAGCAGTGACAGGATCGAGGCTTTCTTT. This encodes CASSDRIEAFF.

The chain links TRBV6-5 to TRBJ1-5; TRBD1 matches at 8 bases. In germline, CDR1 is MNHEY, CDR2 SVGAGI. The CDR3 totals 13 residues. J was trimmed by 3 bases and V by 6 bases; bases with no gene match: 1. The DNA of the CDR3 is TGTGCCAGCAGGACAGGGGTCAATCAGCCCCAGCATTTT. Its translation is CASRTGVNQPQHF.

In DNA, the CDR3 is TGTGCCAGTAGTAAAAACAGGGATGGCGGGGAGCTGTTTTTT. This codes for CASSKNRDGGELFF. The rearrangement uses TRBV19 and TRBJ2-2, with D possibly being TRBD1 (6 bases). CDR1 is LNHDA and CDR2 is SQIVND in the germline V gene (reference sequence). This CDR3 has 14 amino acids. The V end lost 4 bases, the J end lost 7 bases, and 13 bases lay between the germline ends.

Of note for this clone: This sample includes further DNA sequences coding for the same CDR3. The gene calls are TRBV9 and TRBJ2-1; D is unresolved. This CDR3 is 14 amino acids long. The germline CDR1 and CDR2 sequences are SGDLS and YYNGEE. V dropped 0 bases and J dropped 6 bases, with 10 bases sitting between them. CDR3 bases: TGTGCCAGCAGCGTAGCAACGGGTGGCAATGAGCAGTTCTTC. Amino acid sequence: CASSVATGGNEQFF. The whole variable domain, remainder taken from reference TRBV9 and TRBJ2-1, is DSGVTQTPKHLITATGQRVTLRCSPRSGDLSVYWYQQSLDQGLQFLIQYYNGEERAKGNILERFSAQQFPDLHSELNLSSLELGDSALYFCASSVATGGNEQFFGPGTRLTVL.

V usage is TRBV2 and J usage is TRBJ1-5; 8 nucleotides line up with TRBD1. Germline V gives CDR1 SNHLY, CDR2 FYNNEI. The CDR3 has 15 residues. Trimming at V came to 2 bases and at J to 9 bases, leaving 9 bases not matched to a gene. The CDR3 region has the DNA TGTGCCAGCAGTGAAACGGACAGGGCCCGGGGGCCCCAGCATTTT. Protein: CASSETDRARGPQHF.

CDR3 amino acids: CASSLPSWRRGSSYEQYF. The CDR3 DNA sequence: TGTGCCAGCAGTTTACCCTCATGGCGGAGAGGGAGCTCCTACGAGCAGTACTTC. The J gene is TRBJ2-7, the V gene TRBV28; D possibly corresponds to TRBD2 (5 bases). Germline loops: CDR1 MDHEN, CDR2 SYDVKM. The length of the CDR3 is 18 residues. V was trimmed by 2 bases and J by 0 bases, leaving 20 bases between them.

The V gene is TRBV6-2 or TRBV6-3, the J gene TRBJ2-1, with D tentatively TRBD1 (7 bases). The CDR3 runs to 17 residues. V was trimmed by 2 bases and J by 4 bases, leaving 18 bases between them. CDR1 MNHEY and CDR2 SVGEGT come from the germline V gene. CDR3 residues: CASSYAPRTGLYNEQFF. The CDR3 nucleotides read TGTGCCAGCAGTTACGCCCCCCGGACAGGACTATACAATGAGCAGTTCTTC.

This clone was found once. This chain links TRBV14 with TRBJ2-7; 9 bases match TRBD1. Trimming took 2 bases from V and 2 from J; bases not matched to a gene: 1. CDR1 and CDR2 (germline): SGHDN, FVKESK. CDR3 length: 14 amino acids. The CDR3 loop is CASSQTGGAYEQYF. CDR3 nucleotide sequence: TGTGCCAGCAGCCAAACAGGGGGCGCCTACGAGCAGTACTTC.

The rearrangement joins TRBV18 to TRBJ2-3; weak D call: TRBD1 (6 bases). Germline V lookup: CDR1 KGHSH, CDR2 LQKENI. V was shortened by 3 bases and J by 6 bases, with 10 bases between the two germline ends. The CDR3 extends over 13 amino acids. The CDR3 coding sequence is TGTGCCAGCTCACCCTTGGGGGCGGATACGCAGTATTTT. Amino acid sequence: CASSPLGADTQYF. The full variable domain, completed using reference TRBV18 and TRBJ2-3, is NAGVMQNPRHLVRRRGQEARLRCSPMKGHSHVYWYRQLPEEGLKFMVYLQKENIIDESGMPKERFSAEFPKEGPSILRIQQVVRGDSAAYFCASSPLGADTQYFGPGTRLTVL.